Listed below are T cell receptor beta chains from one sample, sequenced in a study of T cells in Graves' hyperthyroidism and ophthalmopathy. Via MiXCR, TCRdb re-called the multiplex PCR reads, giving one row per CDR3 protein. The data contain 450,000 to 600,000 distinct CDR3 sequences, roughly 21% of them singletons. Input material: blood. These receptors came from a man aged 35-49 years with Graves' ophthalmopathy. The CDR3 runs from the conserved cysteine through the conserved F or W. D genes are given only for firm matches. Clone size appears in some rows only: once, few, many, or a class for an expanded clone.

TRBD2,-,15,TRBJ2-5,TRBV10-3,TGTGCCATCAGCCGACTAGCGACGAACGGGGAGACCCAGTACTTC,CAISRLATNGETQYF
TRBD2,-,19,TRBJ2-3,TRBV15,TGTGCCACCAGCAGAGGTCCCCTCGGACTAGCGGGATACACAGATACGCAGTATTTT,CATSRGPLGLAGYTDTQYF
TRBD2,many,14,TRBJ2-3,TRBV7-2,TGTGCCAGCAGGGGCGGGGGGCCCACAGATACGCAGTATTTT,CASRGGGPTDTQYF
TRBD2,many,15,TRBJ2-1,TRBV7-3,TGTGCCAGCAGCTTTCCGGCGGCGGGGGAAAATGAGCAGTTCTTC,CASSFPAAGENEQFF
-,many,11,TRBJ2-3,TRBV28,TGTGCCAGCAGTACAGTCTATACGCAGTATTTT,CASSTVYTQYF
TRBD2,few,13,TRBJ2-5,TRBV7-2,TGTGCCAGCAGCTTAGGTGGCGGGAGTTTCCAGTACTTC,CASSLGGGSFQYF
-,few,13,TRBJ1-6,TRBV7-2,TGTGCCAGCAGCTTTGGAGGGAGGGGGCCCCTCCACTTT,CASSFGGRGPLHF
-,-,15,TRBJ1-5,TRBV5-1,TGCGCCAGCAGCTGGGAGGGGGGAAGCAATCAGCCCCAGCATTTT,CASSWEGGSNQPQHF
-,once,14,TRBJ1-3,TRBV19,TGTGCCAGTAGTATAGGGGGAACTGGAAACACCATATATTTT,CASSIGGTGNTIYF
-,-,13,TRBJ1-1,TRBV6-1,TGTGCCAGCAGGGCTTCAGGGGACACTGAAGCTTTCTTT,CASRASGDTEAFF
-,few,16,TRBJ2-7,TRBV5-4,TGTGCCACCAAGGTCGGGGCTAACCTCGCCGGGGACGAGCAGTACTTC,CATKVGANLAGDEQYF
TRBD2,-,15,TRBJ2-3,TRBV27,TGTGCCAGCAGTTCTTTAGCGGGGGTCACAGATACGCAGTATTTT,CASSSLAGVTDTQYF
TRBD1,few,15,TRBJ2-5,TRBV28,TGTGCCAGCAGTTTAGACAGGGGTTTCGTTGAGACCCAGTACTTC,CASSLDRGFVETQYF
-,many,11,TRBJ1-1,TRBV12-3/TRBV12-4,TGTGCCAGCTCTGTGGACTGGGAAGCTTTCTTT,CASSVDWEAFF
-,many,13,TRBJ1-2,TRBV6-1,TGTGCCAGCACCTGGGGGGGAGGAGTCGGCTACACCTTC,CASTWGGGVGYTF
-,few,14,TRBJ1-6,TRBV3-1,TGTGCCAGCAGCCAGGTAGGGGCTCAGTCACCCCTCCACTTT,CASSQVGAQSPLHF
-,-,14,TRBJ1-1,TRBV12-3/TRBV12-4,TGTGCCAGCAGCCCCGCCTGGGGGAGCACTGAAGCTTTCTTT,CASSPAWGSTEAFF
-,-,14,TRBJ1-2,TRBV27,TGTGCCAGCAGTTTGGCCAATACTAACTATGGCTACACCTTC,CASSLANTNYGYTF
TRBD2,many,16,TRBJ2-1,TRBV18,TGTGCCAGCTCGGACTCTAGCGGGGGGGCCTACAATGAGCAGTTCTTC,CASSDSSGGAYNEQFF
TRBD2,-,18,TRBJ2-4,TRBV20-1,TGCAGTGCTAGACAGATCGCTAGCGGGGGGGTTACCAAAAACATTCAGTACTTC,CSARQIASGGVTKNIQYF
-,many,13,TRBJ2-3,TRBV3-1,TGTGCCAGCAGACGTCAGAGCACAGATACGCAGTATTTT,CASRRQSTDTQYF
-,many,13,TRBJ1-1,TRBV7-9,TGTGCCAGCAGCTTAGCGGCAAACACTGAAGCTTTCTTT,CASSLAANTEAFF
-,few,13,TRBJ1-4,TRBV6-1,TGTGCCAGCAGTCCCGGTCCCCGGGGCAAACTGTTTTTT,CASSPGPRGKLFF
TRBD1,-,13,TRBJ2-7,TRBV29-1,TGCAGCGTTTACGTACAGGGGGAAGGGGAGCAGTACTTC,CSVYVQGEGEQYF
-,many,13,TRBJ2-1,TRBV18,TGTGCCAGCTCACCACCGGACTACAATGAGCAGTTCTTC,CASSPPDYNEQFF
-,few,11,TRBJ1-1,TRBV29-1,TGCAGCGTTGACAGGGAAGTTTCCGCTTTCTTT,CSVDREVSAFF
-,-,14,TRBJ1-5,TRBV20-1,TGCAGTGCAGGGGAGACGGGGGGCAATCAGCCCCAGCATTTT,CSAGETGGNQPQHF
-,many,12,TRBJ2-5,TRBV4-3,TGCGCCAGCAGCCCTCCTCTCAAGACCCAGTACTTC,CASSPPLKTQYF
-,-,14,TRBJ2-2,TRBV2,TGTGCCAGCAGTGAAACGGAACAGATCGGGGAGCTGTTTTTT,CASSETEQIGELFF
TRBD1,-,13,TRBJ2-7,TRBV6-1,TGTGCCAGCCGGGACAGGTTTGAGTCCGAGCAGTACTTC,CASRDRFESEQYF
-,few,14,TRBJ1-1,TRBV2,TGTGCCAGCACGGCAGAGAACATGAACACTGAAGCTTTCTTT,CASTAENMNTEAFF
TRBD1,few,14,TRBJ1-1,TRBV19,TGTGCCAGTAGTACCCCCACCCGGGACAGCGAAGCTTTCTTT,CASSTPTRDSEAFF
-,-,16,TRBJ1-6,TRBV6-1,TGTGCCAGCAGTGAAAGGAAGTTCAGGAATAATTCACCCCTCCACTTT,CASSERKFRNNSPLHF
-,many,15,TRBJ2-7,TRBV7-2,TGTGCCAGCAGCTTAGTCGGGCGACAACCTACGAAGCAGTACTTC,CASSLVGRQPTKQYF
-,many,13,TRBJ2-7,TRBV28,TGTGCCAGCAGTTTTGGAGGAAACTACGAGCAGTACTTC,CASSFGGNYEQYF
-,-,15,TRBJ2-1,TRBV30,TGTGCCTGGACCACGGCCCCGAGCTCCTACAATGAGCAGTTCTTC,CAWTTAPSSYNEQFF
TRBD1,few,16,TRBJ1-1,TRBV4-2,TGTGCCAGCAGCCAAGTAGACAGGGCGGGAGGCACTGAAGCTTTCTTT,CASSQVDRAGGTEAFF
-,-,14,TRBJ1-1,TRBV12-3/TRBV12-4,TGTGCCAGCAGTCCCCGGACCTTGAACACTGAAGCTTTCTTT,CASSPRTLNTEAFF
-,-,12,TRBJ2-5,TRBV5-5,TGTGCCAGCAGTCAGGAAGAGGGGACCCAGTACTTC,CASSQEEGTQYF
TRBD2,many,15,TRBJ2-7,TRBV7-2,TGTGCCAGCAGCTTAGCGACGGGACTAGCGTACGAGCAGTACTTC,CASSLATGLAYEQYF
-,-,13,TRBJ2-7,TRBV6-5,TGTGCCAGCAGTTACTATGGACAGTACGAGCAGTACTTC,CASSYYGQYEQYF
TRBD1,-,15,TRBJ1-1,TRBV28,TGTGCCAGCAGACTACAGGGGGGGTTGAACACTGAAGCTTTCTTT,CASRLQGGLNTEAFF
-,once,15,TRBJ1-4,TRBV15,TGTGCCACCAGCCGAGATGGAGCTCGGGATGAAAAACTGTTTTTT,CATSRDGARDEKLFF
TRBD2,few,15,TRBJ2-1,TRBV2,TGTGCCAGCAGTGGATTTCAATCTAGCGGCAATGAGCAGTTCTTC,CASSGFQSSGNEQFF